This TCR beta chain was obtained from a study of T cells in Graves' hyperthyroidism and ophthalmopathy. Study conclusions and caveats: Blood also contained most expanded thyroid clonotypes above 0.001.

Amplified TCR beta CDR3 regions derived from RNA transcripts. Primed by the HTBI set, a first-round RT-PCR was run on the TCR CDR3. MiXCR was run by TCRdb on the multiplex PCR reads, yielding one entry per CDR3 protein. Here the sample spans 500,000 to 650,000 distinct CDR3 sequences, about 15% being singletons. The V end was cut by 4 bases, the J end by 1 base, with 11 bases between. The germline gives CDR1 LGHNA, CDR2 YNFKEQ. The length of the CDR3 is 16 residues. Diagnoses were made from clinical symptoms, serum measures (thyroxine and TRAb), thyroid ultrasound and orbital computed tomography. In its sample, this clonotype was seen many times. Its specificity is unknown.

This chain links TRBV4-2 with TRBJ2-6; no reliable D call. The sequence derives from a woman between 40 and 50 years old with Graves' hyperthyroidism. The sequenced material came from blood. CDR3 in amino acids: CASSPTLGSGANVLTF. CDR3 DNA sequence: TGTGCCAGCAGCCCAACGTTGGGGTCTGGGGCCAACGTCCTGACTTTC.